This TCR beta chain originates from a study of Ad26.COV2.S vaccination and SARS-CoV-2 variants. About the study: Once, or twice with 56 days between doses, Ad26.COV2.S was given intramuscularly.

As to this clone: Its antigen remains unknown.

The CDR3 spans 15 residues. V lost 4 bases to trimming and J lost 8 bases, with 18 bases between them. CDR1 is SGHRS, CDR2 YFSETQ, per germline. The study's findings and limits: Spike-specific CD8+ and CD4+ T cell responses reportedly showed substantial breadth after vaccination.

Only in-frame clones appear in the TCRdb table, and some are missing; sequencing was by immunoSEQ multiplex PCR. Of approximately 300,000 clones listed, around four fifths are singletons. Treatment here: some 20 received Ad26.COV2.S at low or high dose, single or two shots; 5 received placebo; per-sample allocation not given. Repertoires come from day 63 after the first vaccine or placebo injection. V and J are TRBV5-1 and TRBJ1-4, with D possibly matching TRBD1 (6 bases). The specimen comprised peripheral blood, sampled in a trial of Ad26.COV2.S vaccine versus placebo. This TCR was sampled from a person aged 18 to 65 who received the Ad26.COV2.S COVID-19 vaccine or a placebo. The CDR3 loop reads CASSGTGTNNEKLFF. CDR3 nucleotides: TGCGCCAGCAGCGGGACCGGGACAAATAACGAAAAACTGTTTTTT.